The clone carrying this T cell receptor beta chain was detected a few times. The table came from immunoSEQ multiplex PCR; TCRdb's copy has only in-frame clones and leaves some out. The table has about 100,000 clones, 89% seen once; the top ten hold roughly a sixth. The CDR3 totals 17 residues. This specimen comes from a study of T cell responses to AZD1222 COVID-19 vaccine. V is TRBV21-1 and J is TRBJ2-5; the D call of TRBD2 is as the table states it, not checked on the DNA. TRBV21-1 is shown as a pseudogene. The sequenced sample was peripheral blood, obtained on day 0 of AZD1222 vaccination. The receptor's source is an adult in good health. CDR3 DNA sequence: TGTGCCAGCAGCAAGTCTAGTGGGGGGGCGCGGCAAGAGACCCAGTACTTC. This translates into CASSKSSGGARQETQYF.